This is a list of T cell receptor beta chains from one sample in a study of beta chain features in type 1 diabetes. Assay: immunoSEQ multiplex PCR; the TCRdb copy retains only in-frame clones and omits some. This table has about 340,000 clones, 13% appearing once. Material: naive CD4+ T cells from blood. All receptors come from a woman aged 18-29 years with type 1 diabetes. The CDR3 runs from the conserved cysteine through the conserved F or W. The order of the fields is clone size, J gene, V gene, D gene, CDR3 DNA, CDR3 protein. A D gene is named only where the DNA matches it firmly. Size tells how often a clone was seen (once, few, many) or the class of an expanded clone, and some rows leave it out.

few TRBJ2-1 TRBV30 TRBD2 TGTGCCTGGAGCGGACAACTAGCGGGAGGACACAATGAGCAGTTCTTC CAWSGQLAGGHNEQFF
. TRBJ1-1 TRBV10-3 TRBD1 TGTGCCATCAGTGCCACGGACAGGATGAACACTGAAGCTTTCTTT CAISATDRMNTEAFF
few TRBJ2-7 TRBV11-2 TRBD2 TGTGCCAGCAGCTTGCAGCGGGGAGGGGAATCCGAGCAGTACTTC CASSLQRGGESEQYF
few TRBJ1-1 TRBV5-4 TRBD1 TGTGCCAGCAGCTTGGGAGGGACAGGGGGCAGTGAAGCTTTCTTT CASSLGGTGGSEAFF
few TRBJ2-3 TRBV5-4 TRBD2 TGTGCCAGCAGCTTAAGGATAGCGGGGAACACAGATACGCAGTATTTT CASSLRIAGNTDTQYF
. TRBJ1-1 TRBV29-1 TRBD1 TGCAGCGTTAAGGACAGGGAAGGGCCTGAAGCTTTCTTT CSVKDREGPEAFF
. TRBJ1-5 TRBV9 TRBD1 TGTGCCAGCAGCGTAGGGGGGACAGGGGCTCAGCCCCAGCATTTT CASSVGGTGAQPQHF
few TRBJ1-5 TRBV19 . TGTGCCAGCCAAACCACGGCAGGGATGAGACAGCCCCAGCATTTT CASQTTAGMRQPQHF
few TRBJ2-7 TRBV23-1 . TGCGCCAGCAGTCAAGGGAACTTGCAATCAGGGTTATGTCCCTACGAGCAGTACTTC CASSQGNLQSGLCPYEQYF
few TRBJ2-2 TRBV28 . TGTGCCAGTGTGACGAGATGGAGTAGTGGGGAGCTGTTTTTT CASVTRWSSGELFF
. TRBJ2-1 TRBV5-4 TRBD2 TGTGCCAGCAGCTTGGGACTAGCGGGAGCAACGGAGATCTTC CASSLGLAGATEIF
. TRBJ2-7 TRBV6-5 TRBD1 TGTGCCAGCAGTTCCTTGGACAGGAGGTCCTACGAGCAGTACTTC CASSSLDRRSYEQYF
. TRBJ1-2 TRBV10-3 . TGTGCCATCAGTCCGGACACGTCCTATGGCTACACCTTC CAISPDTSYGYTF
few TRBJ2-2 TRBV5-4 TRBD2 TGTGCCAGCAGCTTCGTCGCGGGAGGGTTTGGGGAGCTGTTTTTT CASSFVAGGFGELFF
. TRBJ2-5 TRBV7-2 . TGTGCCAGCAGCTTCGGAGGGCTCCAAGAGACCCAGTACTTC CASSFGGLQETQYF
few TRBJ1-5 TRBV28 TRBD1 TGTGCCAGCAGCCGGGGACAGACCCATCAGCCCCAGCATTTT CASSRGQTHQPQHF
. TRBJ1-5 TRBV19 . TGTGCCAGTAGTATGGGCTGGGGCATAGGCAATCAGCCCCAGCATTTT CASSMGWGIGNQPQHF
few TRBJ2-2 TRBV9 . TGTGCCAGCAGCGTAGTACGGGAAGGAACCGGGGAGCTGTTTTTT CASSVVREGTGELFF
few TRBJ2-5 TRBV15 . TGTGCCACCAGCAGCCTCCCCCAGGGGCGGGAGACCCAGTACTTC CATSSLPQGRETQYF
. TRBJ2-6 TRBV11-2 . TGTGCCAGCAGCTTAAGCGGCATACTTTCTGGGGCCAACGTCCTGACTTTC CASSLSGILSGANVLTF
few TRBJ1-1 TRBV7-9 . TGTGCCAGCAGCTTCTTGAATGGAGGGTACGAAGCTTTCTTT CASSFLNGGYEAFF
. TRBJ1-1 TRBV15 TRBD1 TGTGCCACCAGCGAACCAGGGGGCGCGGGCACTGAAGCTTTCTTT CATSEPGGAGTEAFF
. TRBJ2-5 TRBV5-1 TRBD2 TGCGCCAGCACCGTAGCGGGACCCAGGGAGACCCAGTACTTC CASTVAGPRETQYF
few TRBJ1-1 TRBV30 TRBD1 TGTGCCTGGGCACGGCCGGGACAGGGGAACACTGAAGCTTTCTTT CAWARPGQGNTEAFF
. TRBJ2-2 TRBV9 TRBD2 TGTGCCAGCAGCGTCCGCCAGGTAGCGGGAGGGCGCACCGGGGAGCTGTTTTTT CASSVRQVAGGRTGELFF
. TRBJ2-1 TRBV5-1 . TGCGCCAGCAGCTTGGATCCAGGGGTAGGAAATGAGCAGTTCTTC CASSLDPGVGNEQFF
. TRBJ2-7 TRBV7-2 TRBD2 TGTGCCAGCAGCTTACCGACTAGCGGCCGCTACGAGCAGTACTTC CASSLPTSGRYEQYF
few TRBJ1-1 TRBV7-2 TRBD1 TGTGCCAGCATCCCGGGACAGCTGAACACTGAAGCTTTCTTT CASIPGQLNTEAFF
few TRBJ1-5 TRBV15 . TGTGCCACCAGCAGGGCCCTGGTGGAGCCCCAGCATTTT CATSRALVEPQHF
few TRBJ1-1 TRBV27 . TGTGCCAGCACGCCCCTGGGGAGGGGCACTGAAGCTTTCTTT CASTPLGRGTEAFF
few TRBJ2-1 TRBV2 . TGTGCCAGCAACCGGGACAAATACAATGAGCAGTTCTTC CASNRDKYNEQFF
. TRBJ2-5 TRBV5-1 . TGCGCCAGCAGCTTTGGAGTGGAGACCCAGTACTTC CASSFGVETQYF
. TRBJ1-1 TRBV18 TRBD1 TGTGCCAGCGGAAACAGGGGGCGTCGTACTGAAGCTTTCTTT CASGNRGRRTEAFF
few TRBJ2-1 TRBV18 TRBD1 TGTGCCAGCTCACAGGACAGGGGCAATGAGCAGTTCTTC CASSQDRGNEQFF
. TRBJ2-5 TRBV5-6 . TGTGCCAGCAGCGAGCCCCCGGGGAGAGAGACCCAGTACTTC CASSEPPGRETQYF
. TRBJ2-1 TRBV9 TRBD2 TGTGCCAGCAGCGTAGGTGGCGGGGGTTACAATGAGCAGTTCTTC CASSVGGGGYNEQFF
few TRBJ2-7 TRBV30 . TGTGCCTGGAGTCCGCAGGGTGAGCAGTACTTC CAWSPQGEQYF
few TRBJ2-1 TRBV29-1 TRBD2 TGCAGCGTTGAGGGGGGGTCGACTAGCGGCTCCTACAATGAGCAGTTCTTC CSVEGGSTSGSYNEQFF
. TRBJ2-1 TRBV18 TRBD2 TGTGCCAGCCATAGCGGGAGCTCCTACAATGAGCAGTTCTTC CASHSGSSYNEQFF
. TRBJ2-3 TRBV27 TRBD1 TGTGCCACCACAGACCGGGACAGGGACACAGATACGCAGTATTTT CATTDRDRDTDTQYF